This T cell receptor (beta chain) originates from a study of Tregs in tolerant kidney transplant recipients. Broader study findings: Few patients were studied, so findings need validation in larger groups. The most relevant donor-specific Treg TCRbeta repertoire apparently came from expansion with activated donor B cells. Biological reproducibility was not directly addressed, but technical replication error appeared minimal.

Unstimulated regulatory T cells (CD4+CD25+CD127-), CD4+CD25- non-regulatory cells, CD4 and CD8 cells were FACS-sorted from thawed PBMCs. V shed 6 bases, J shed 3 bases, and the junction held 9 bases outside the gene matches. The length of the CDR3 is 15 residues. Germline-derived CDR1 and CDR2 are MGHRA and YSYEKL. Of note for this clone: The antigen remains unidentified.

The protocol was immunoSEQ multiplex PCR, while the TCRdb copy is restricted to in-frame clones and leaves out a portion. Seen here are 90,000 or so clones, about 92% observed once, and the top ten hold 4.5% to 5%. The J gene is TRBJ2-7, the V gene TRBV4-1; 9 nucleotides agree with TRBD1. The material sequenced was CD8+ T cells from blood. The sequence derives from a human donor in good health. This CDR3 reads CASRGRGQGDYEQYF. The CDR3 nucleotides are TGCGCCAGCAGGGGAAGGGGACAGGGCGACTACGAGCAGTACTTC.